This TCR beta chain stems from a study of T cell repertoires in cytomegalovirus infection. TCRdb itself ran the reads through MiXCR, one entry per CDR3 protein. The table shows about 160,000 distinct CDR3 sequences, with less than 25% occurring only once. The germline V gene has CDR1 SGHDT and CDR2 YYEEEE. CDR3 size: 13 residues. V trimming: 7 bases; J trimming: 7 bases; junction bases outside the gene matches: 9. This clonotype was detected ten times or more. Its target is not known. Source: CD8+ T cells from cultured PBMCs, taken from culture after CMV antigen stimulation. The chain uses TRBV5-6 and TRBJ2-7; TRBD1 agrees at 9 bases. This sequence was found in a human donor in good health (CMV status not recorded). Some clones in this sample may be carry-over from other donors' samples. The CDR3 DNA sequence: TGTGCCAGCTCAGGACAGGGGCCAGGAGAGCAGTACTTC. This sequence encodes CASSGQGPGEQYF.